The 18 T cell receptor beta chains presented below share a single source sample, sequenced in a study of blood T cell repertoires in COVID-19. The table came from immunoSEQ multiplex PCR; TCRdb's copy has only in-frame clones and leaves some out. Of around 140,000 clones listed, more than 70% were seen once; the top ten hold 10%. Sequenced sample: peripheral blood. The source of these receptors is a man between 50 and 59 years old with acute or convalescent COVID-19.

This clone was observed a single time. The DNA for the CDR3 is TGTGCCAGCAGCCGCCGAGTAACGGGGGGGCCCAATGAGCAGTTCTTC. Protein product: CASSRRVTGGPNEQFF. The J gene is TRBJ2-1, the V gene TRBV4-2; 8 nucleotides line up with TRBD2. The CDR3 runs 16 residues. CDR1 is LGHNA, CDR2 YNFKEQ, per germline. J was trimmed by 6 bases and V by 4 bases; bases with no gene match: 11.

The chain links TRBV9 to TRBJ2-1; TRBD1 aligns across 7 bases. The CDR3 consists of 15 residues. CDR1 and CDR2 from the germline V gene are SGDLS and YYNGEE. Trimming cost V 0 bases and J 1 base; bases outside gene matches: 1. Here the CDR3 DNA reads TGTGCCAGCAGCGTAGAGGGGGCATCCTACAATGAGCAGTTCTTC. Its translation is CASSVEGASYNEQFF.

This clone was observed a few times. The J gene is TRBJ2-7, the V gene TRBV7-9; 7 positions match TRBD1. The germline gives CDR1 SEHNR, CDR2 FQNEAQ (reference sequence). The trim removed 5 bases at V and 3 bases at J, leaving 7 bases unmatched. CDR3 length: 14 amino acids. In nucleotides, the CDR3 is TGTGCCAGCAGCCCTCGACAGGGAAACTACGAGCAGTACTTC. Its translation: CASSPRQGNYEQYF.

The CDR3 coding sequence is TGTGCCAGCAGCTTATACAGGGATAATTCACCCCTCCACTTT. Amino acid sequence: CASSLYRDNSPLHF. V is TRBV7-9 and J is TRBJ1-6, with D tentatively TRBD1 (6 bases). The CDR3 contains 14 residues. Trimming took off 2 bases at V and 5 bases at J, with 7 bases between the two ends. Germline CDR1 and CDR2: SEHNR and FQNEAQ (reference sequence).

The chain uses TRBV6-5 and TRBJ2-5; TRBD1 matches at 7 bases. The germline gives CDR1 MNHEY, CDR2 SVGAGI. The J segment lost 5 bases and the V segment lost 5 bases, leaving 5 bases of the junction unmatched. The CDR3 spans 13 residues. In DNA form, the CDR3 reads TGTGCCAGCAGTCAGGACAGGTCCGAGACCCAGTACTTC. This codes for CASSQDRSETQYF.

The chain recombines TRBV4-1 with TRBJ1-3; 9 bases match TRBD1. Germline trimming cut 5 bases from V and 4 bases from J; bases unmatched to any gene: 6. Germline lookup yields CDR1 MGHRA and CDR2 YSYEKL. The CDR3 length is 15 residues. The CDR3 region is CASSNSGTGGNTIYF. The CDR3 DNA reads TGCGCCAGCAGCAACTCCGGGACAGGGGGAAACACCATATATTTT.

The chain links TRBV20-1 to TRBJ1-4; the match to TRBD1 covers 7 bases. Germline V gene sequence: CDR1 DFQATT, CDR2 SNEGSKA (reference sequence). This CDR3 comprises 16 residues. Trimming at V came to 3 bases and at J to 6 bases, leaving 13 bases not matched to a gene. CDR3 in DNA: TGCAGTGCTAGTTCCGGCGAGGGGGCCATGTATGAAAAACTGTTTTTT. Protein sequence: CSASSGEGAMYEKLFF.

This chain connects TRBV3-1 (or the pseudogene TRBV3-2) to TRBJ2-2; the D gene is possibly TRBD2 (6 bases). CDR1 is LGHDT, CDR2 YNNKEL, per germline (reference sequence). The CDR3 extends over 14 amino acids. V was shortened by 10 bases and J by 7 bases, with 19 bases between the two germline ends. CDR3 bases: TGTGCCACCTCTATTGGGGGGTTGATCGGGGAGCTGTTTTTT. Residues: CATSIGGLIGELFF.

In the case of this clone: One end of the junction does not line up with germline, which may come from a read error. V usage is TRBV7-9 and J usage is TRBJ2-7, with a tentative D call TRBD1 (6 bases). The germline V gene has CDR1 SEHNR and CDR2 FQNEAQ (reference sequence). There are 14 residues in the CDR3. In DNA, the CDR3 is TGTGCCAGCAGCTTAGTGGACAGCTCCCACGAGCAGTACTTC. Its translation: CASSLVDSSHEQYF.

V is TRBV3-1 (or the pseudogene TRBV3-2) and J is TRBJ2-6; a possible D gene is TRBD1 (6 bases). With 2 bases removed from V and 4 bases from J, the gap between germline ends came to 12 bases. The germline V gene encodes CDR1 LGHDT and CDR2 YNNKEL (reference sequence). There are 16 residues in the CDR3. This chain's CDR3 is CASSQYRAGGANVLTF. In nucleotides, the CDR3 is TGTGCCAGCAGCCAATACAGGGCCGGCGGGGCCAACGTCCTGACTTTC.

CDR3 sequence reads: CASSLGGGGKSEKLFF. The CDR3 DNA reads TGTGCCAGCAGCTTGGGGGGCGGCGGGAAGAGCGAAAAACTGTTTTTT. The V and J genes are TRBV5-6 and TRBJ1-4, with TRBD1 as a possible D gene (5 bases). The CDR3 is 16 residues long. V lost 0 bases and J 8 bases, leaving 17 bases between the germline ends. Germline V gene lookup returns CDR1 SGHDT and CDR2 YYEEEE.

This clone was seen only once. The rearrangement links TRBV5-1 to TRBJ1-3; TRBD1 is a possible D gene (5 bases). Trimming cost V 4 bases and J 1 base, with 12 bases left between them. Germline loops: CDR1 SGHRS, CDR2 YFSETQ. The CDR3 has 15 residues. CDR3 sequence: CASSQNGHSGNTIYF. The CDR3 coding sequence is TGCGCCAGCAGCCAAAATGGACATTCTGGAAACACCATATATTTT.

The chain has TRBV11-2 and TRBJ1-4; 8 bases align to TRBD1. Germline V gene sequence: CDR1 SGHAT, CDR2 FQNNGV. This CDR3 is built from 13 residues. Trimming removed 5 bases from V and 7 bases from J; junction bases left unmatched: 3. This chain's CDR3 is CASSIGQGEKLFF. DNA of the CDR3: TGTGCCAGCAGCATAGGACAGGGTGAAAAACTGTTTTTT.

CDR3 protein: CASSDSQGGPAFF. DNA of the CDR3: TGTGCCAGCAGTGACTCTCAGGGTGGTCCAGCTTTCTTT. The chain joins TRBV6-4 to TRBJ1-1; D is perhaps TRBD1 (5 bases). Germline CDR1 is MRHNA and CDR2 is SNTAGT. CDR3 size: 13 residues. V shed 0 bases and J shed 10 bases, with 12 bases lying between them.

V and J are TRBV7-2 and TRBJ1-2; 9 bases match TRBD1. The trim removed 5 bases at V and 2 bases at J, leaving 3 bases unmatched. This CDR3 has 14 amino acids. Germline lookup yields CDR1 SGHTA and CDR2 FQGNSA. CDR3 sequence (DNA): TGTGCCAGCAGCGCGGACAGGGGAAACTATGGCTACACCTTC. Translation gives CASSADRGNYGYTF. The entire variable domain, with the rest obtained from reference TRBV7-2 and TRBJ1-2, is as follows: GAGVSQSPSNKVTEKGKDVELRCDPISGHTALYWYRQSLGQGLEFLIYFQGNSAPDKSGLPSDRFSAERTGGSVSTLTIQRTQQEDSAVYLCASSADRGNYGYTFGSGTRLTVV.

The gene calls are TRBV4-1 and TRBJ2-1, with 11 bases identical to TRBD2. Germline lookup yields CDR1 MGHRA and CDR2 YSYEKL. CDR3 length equals 14 residues. The V and J ends lost 4 bases and 7 bases, in that order; junction bases with no gene match: 3. CDR3 in DNA: TGCGCCAGCAGCCCCTGGACTAGCGGGAATGAGCAGTTCTTC. Protein sequence: CASSPWTSGNEQFF.

The sample holds one count of this clone. The chain uses TRBV14 and TRBJ1-1; D may be TRBD1 (6 bases). The germline V gene has CDR1 SGHDN and CDR2 FVKESK. The CDR3 sequence is 14 residues long. V lost 2 bases and J 4 bases, leaving 11 bases between the germline ends. The CDR3 region is CASSQMRGGTEAFF. CDR3 coding DNA: TGTGCCAGCAGCCAAATGAGGGGGGGCACTGAAGCTTTCTTT.

This clone showed up just once. The chain uses TRBV3-1 (or the pseudogene TRBV3-2) and TRBJ2-1, with D unclear. The CDR3 totals 14 residues. V was clipped by 3 bases and J by 3 bases, with 9 bases between them. The germline CDR1 and CDR2 sequences are LGHDT and YNNKEL (reference sequence). The CDR3 DNA follows: TGTGCCAGCAGCCAGCGGAACGTCTACAATGAGCAGTTCTTC. Translating gives CASSQRNVYNEQFF.